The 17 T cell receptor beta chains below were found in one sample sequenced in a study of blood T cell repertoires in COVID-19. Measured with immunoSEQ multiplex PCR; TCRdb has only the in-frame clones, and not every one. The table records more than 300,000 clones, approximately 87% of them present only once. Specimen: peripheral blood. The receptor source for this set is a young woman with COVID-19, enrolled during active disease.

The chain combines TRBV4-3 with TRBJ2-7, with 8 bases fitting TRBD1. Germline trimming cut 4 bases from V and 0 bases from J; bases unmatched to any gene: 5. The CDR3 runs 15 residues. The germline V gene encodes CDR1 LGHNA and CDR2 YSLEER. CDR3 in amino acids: CASSPRQGSSYEQYF. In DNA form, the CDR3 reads TGCGCCAGCAGCCCCAGACAGGGGAGCTCCTACGAGCAGTACTTC.

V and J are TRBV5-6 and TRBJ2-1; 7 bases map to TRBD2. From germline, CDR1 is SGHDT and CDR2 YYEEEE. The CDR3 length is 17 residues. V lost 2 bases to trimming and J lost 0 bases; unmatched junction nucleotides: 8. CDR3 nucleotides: TGTGCCAGCAGCTTTTCGGGCGGGGGAGTCTCCTACAATGAGCAGTTCTTC. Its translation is CASSFSGGGVSYNEQFF.

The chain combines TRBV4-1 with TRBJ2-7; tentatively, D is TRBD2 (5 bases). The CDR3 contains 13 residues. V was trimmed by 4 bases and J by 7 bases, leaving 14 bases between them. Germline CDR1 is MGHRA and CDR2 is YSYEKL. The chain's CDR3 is CASSPGFGWEQYF. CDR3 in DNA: TGCGCCAGCAGCCCGGGATTCGGCTGGGAGCAGTACTTC.

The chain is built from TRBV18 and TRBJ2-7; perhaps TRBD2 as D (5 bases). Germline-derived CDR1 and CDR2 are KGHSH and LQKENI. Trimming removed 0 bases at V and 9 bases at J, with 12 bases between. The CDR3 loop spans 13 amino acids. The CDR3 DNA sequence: TGTGCCAGCTCACCACCCGCCCGAGGAGGGCAGTACTTC. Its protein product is CASSPPARGGQYF.

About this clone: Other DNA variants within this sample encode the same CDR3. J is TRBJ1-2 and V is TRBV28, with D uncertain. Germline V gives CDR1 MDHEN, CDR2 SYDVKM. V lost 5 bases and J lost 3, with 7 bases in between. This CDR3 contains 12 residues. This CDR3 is CASSPGDYGYTF. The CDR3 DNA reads TGTGCCAGCAGTCCCGGGGACTATGGCTACACCTTC.

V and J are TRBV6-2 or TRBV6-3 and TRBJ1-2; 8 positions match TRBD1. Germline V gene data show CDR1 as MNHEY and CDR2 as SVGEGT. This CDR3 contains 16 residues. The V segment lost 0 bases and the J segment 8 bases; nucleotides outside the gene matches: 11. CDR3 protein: CASSYSAPQGAEGYTF. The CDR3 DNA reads TGTGCCAGCAGTTACTCGGCCCCCCAGGGGGCAGAAGGCTACACCTTC.

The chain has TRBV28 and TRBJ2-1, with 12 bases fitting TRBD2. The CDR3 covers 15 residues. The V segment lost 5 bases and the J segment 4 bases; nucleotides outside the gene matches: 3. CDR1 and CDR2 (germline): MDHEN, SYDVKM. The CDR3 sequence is CASSRTSGIYNEQFF. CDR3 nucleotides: TGTGCCAGCAGTCGGACTAGCGGGATATACAATGAGCAGTTCTTC. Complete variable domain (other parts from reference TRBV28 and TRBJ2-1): DVKVTQSSRYLVKRTGEKVFLECVQDMDHENMFWYRQDPGLGLRLIYFSYDVKMKEKGDIPEGYSVSREKKERFSLILESASTNQTSMYLCASSRTSGIYNEQFFGPGTRLTVL.

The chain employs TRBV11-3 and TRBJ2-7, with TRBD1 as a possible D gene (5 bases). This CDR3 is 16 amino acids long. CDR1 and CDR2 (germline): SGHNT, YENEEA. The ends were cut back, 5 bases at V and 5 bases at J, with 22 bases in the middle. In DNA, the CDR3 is TGTGCCAGCAGCCCAGACCCCAGGGCCGTAGCCAACGAGCAGTACTTC. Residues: CASSPDPRAVANEQYF.

CDR3 coding DNA: TGTGCCAGCAGCGTGAGGGTTTCCACGGACACCGGGGAGCTGTTTTTT. Its protein product is CASSVRVSTDTGELFF. This chain connects TRBV9 to TRBJ2-2, with TRBD2 as a possible D gene (5 bases). The germline V and J ends were trimmed by 2 bases and 3 bases, with 14 bases remaining between them. The CDR3 totals 16 residues. Germline CDR1 SGDLS, CDR2 YYNGEE.

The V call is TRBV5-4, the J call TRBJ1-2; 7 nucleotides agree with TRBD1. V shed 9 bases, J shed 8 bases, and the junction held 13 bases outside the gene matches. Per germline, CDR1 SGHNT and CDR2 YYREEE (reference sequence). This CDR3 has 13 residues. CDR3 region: CAIYEEGGRGYTF. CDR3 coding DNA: TGTGCCATCTACGAAGAAGGGGGCCGAGGCTACACCTTC.

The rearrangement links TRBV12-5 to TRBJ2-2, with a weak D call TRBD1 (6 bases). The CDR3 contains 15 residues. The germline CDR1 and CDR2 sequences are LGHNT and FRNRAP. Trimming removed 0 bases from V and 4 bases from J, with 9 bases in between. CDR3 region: CASGLVLGGTGELFF. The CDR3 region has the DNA TGTGCTAGTGGTTTGGTCCTAGGGGGCACCGGGGAGCTGTTTTTT.

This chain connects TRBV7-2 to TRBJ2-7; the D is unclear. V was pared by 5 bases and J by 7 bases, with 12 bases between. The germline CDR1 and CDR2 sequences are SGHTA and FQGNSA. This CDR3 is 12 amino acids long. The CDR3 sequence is CASSLPGREQYF. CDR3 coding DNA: TGTGCCAGCAGCCTCCCGGGTAGGGAGCAGTACTTC.

The chain's CDR3 is CASSLAQDRGRYGYTF. The CDR3 nucleotides read TGTGCCAGCAGCTTAGCGCAGGACAGGGGGCGTTATGGCTACACCTTC. The chain recombines TRBV11-2 with TRBJ1-2; 11 bases are shared with TRBD1. The trim removed 1 base at V and 5 bases at J, leaving 6 bases unmatched. Per the germline V gene, CDR1 is SGHAT and CDR2 is FQNNGV. CDR3 length: 16 amino acids.

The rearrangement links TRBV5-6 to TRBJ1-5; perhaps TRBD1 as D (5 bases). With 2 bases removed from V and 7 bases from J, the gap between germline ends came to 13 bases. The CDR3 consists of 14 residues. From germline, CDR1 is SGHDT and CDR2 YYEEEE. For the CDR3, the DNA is TGTGCCAGCAGCTTAGGGGCAGCACAACAGCCCCAGCATTTT. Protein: CASSLGAAQQPQHF. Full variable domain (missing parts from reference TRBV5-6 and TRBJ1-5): DAGVTQSPTHLIKTRGQQVTLRCSPKSGHDTVSWYQQALGQGPQFIFQYYEEEERQRGNFPDRFSGHQFPNYSSELNVNALLLGDSALYLCASSLGAAQQPQHFGDGTRLSIL.

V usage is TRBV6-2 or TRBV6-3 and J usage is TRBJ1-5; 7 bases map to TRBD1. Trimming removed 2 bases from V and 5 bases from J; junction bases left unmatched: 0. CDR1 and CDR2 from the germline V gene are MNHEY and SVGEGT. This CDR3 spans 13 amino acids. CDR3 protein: CASSYGQDQPQHF. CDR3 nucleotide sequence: TGTGCCAGCAGTTACGGACAGGATCAGCCCCAGCATTTT.

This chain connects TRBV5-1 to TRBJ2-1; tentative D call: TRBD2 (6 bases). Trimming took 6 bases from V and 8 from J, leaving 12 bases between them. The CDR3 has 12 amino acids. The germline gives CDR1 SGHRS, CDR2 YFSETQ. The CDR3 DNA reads TGCGCCAGCACGGGAGCTAGGTATGAGCAGTTCTTC. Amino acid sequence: CASTGARYEQFF.

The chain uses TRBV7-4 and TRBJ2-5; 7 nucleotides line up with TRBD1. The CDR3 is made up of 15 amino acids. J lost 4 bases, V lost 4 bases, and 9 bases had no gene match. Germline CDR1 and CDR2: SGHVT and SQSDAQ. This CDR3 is CASSSRDSSRETQYF. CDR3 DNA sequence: TGTGCCAGCAGCTCACGGGACAGTTCTAGAGAGACCCAGTACTTC.